The 12 T cell receptor beta chains below all came from one sample that was sequenced in a study of cytomegalovirus exposure and HLA in healthy donors. Repertoires were generated with immunoSEQ multiplex PCR, while TCRdb's copy carries only in-frame clones and drops some. The top ten clones hold approximately 1.5% of a sample with more than 70,000 clones, approximately 95% of them seen once. Sequences were obtained from PBMCs. These receptors were taken from a man aged 18 to 30 in good health and CMV-seropositive.

This rearrangement joins TRBV6-6 to TRBJ1-1; no clear D gene. Germline CDR1 reads MNHNY; CDR2 reads SVGAGI (reference sequence). This CDR3 spans 16 amino acids. V shed 0 bases and J shed 3 bases, with 14 bases lying between them. The CDR3 DNA reads TGTGCCAGCAGTTACTCGATGGGGAGTCTGGACACTGAAGCTTTCTTT. Residues: CASSYSMGSLDTEAFF.

V usage is TRBV5-1 and J usage is TRBJ1-3; 7 bases agree with TRBD1. This CDR3 has 14 residues. Per the germline V gene, CDR1 is SGHRS and CDR2 is YFSETQ. The J segment lost 8 bases and the V segment lost 4 bases, leaving 9 bases of the junction unmatched. The CDR3 region is CASSRDSPLDTIYF. The DNA of the CDR3 is TGCGCCAGCAGCCGGGACAGTCCGTTGGACACCATATATTTT. Drawing the rest from reference TRBV5-1 and TRBJ1-3, the complete variable domain is KAGVTQTPRYLIKTRGQQVTLSCSPISGHRSVSWYQQTPGQGLQFLFEYFSETQRNKGNFPGRFSGRQFSNSRSEMNVSTLELGDSALYLCASSRDSPLDTIYFGEGSWLTVV.

The genes are TRBV6-5 and TRBJ2-7, with D tentatively TRBD1 (5 bases). The length of the CDR3 is 13 residues. Germline V gene lookup returns CDR1 MNHEY and CDR2 SVGAGI. The germline V and J ends were trimmed by 6 bases and 0 bases, with 9 bases remaining between them. The CDR3 coding sequence is TGTGCCAGCAGGCAAGACAGCTCCTACGAGCAGTACTTC. Residues: CASRQDSSYEQYF.

The chain uses TRBV28 and TRBJ1-2; TRBD1 matches at 9 bases. J lost 2 bases, V lost 5 bases, and 3 bases had no gene match. CDR3 length equals 14 residues. Germline V lookup: CDR1 MDHEN, CDR2 SYDVKM. The CDR3 protein is CASSRDRANYGYTF. CDR3 sequence (DNA): TGTGCCAGCAGTCGGGACAGGGCAAACTATGGCTACACCTTC.

The CDR3 nucleotides read TGTGCCAGCAGCTTAGGGGGACATGTTTCATATGAAAAACTGTTTTTT. This translates into CASSLGGHVSYEKLFF. V is TRBV7-9 and J is TRBJ1-4; tentative D call: TRBD1 (6 bases). The length of the CDR3 is 16 residues. The germline V and J ends were trimmed by 1 base and 6 bases, with 15 bases remaining between them. Germline loops: CDR1 SEHNR, CDR2 FQNEAQ (reference sequence). Full variable domain (missing parts from reference TRBV7-9 and TRBJ1-4): DTGVSQNPRHKITKRGQNVTFRCDPISEHNRLYWYRQTLGQGPEFLTYFQNEAQLEKSRLLSDRFSAERPKGSFSTLEIQRTEQGDSAMYLCASSLGGHVSYEKLFFGSGTQLSVL.

The table lists this clone with a few counts. The gene calls are TRBV5-6 and TRBJ2-1, with a tentative D call TRBD2 (5 bases). Germline values: CDR1 SGHDT, CDR2 YYEEEE. The V gene lost 2 bases and the J gene lost 8 bases, with 17 bases spanning the gap. CDR3 size: 15 residues. The CDR3 loop reads CASSFRRDGGDEQFF. In DNA, the CDR3 is TGTGCCAGCAGCTTCAGGAGAGATGGAGGCGATGAGCAGTTCTTC.

This clone was found once. The chain carries TRBV13 and TRBJ2-7, with a tentative D call TRBD2 (6 bases). The CDR3 extends over 16 amino acids. The germline CDR1 and CDR2 sequences are PRHDT and FYEKMQ (reference sequence). V dropped 5 bases and J dropped 6 bases, with 23 bases sitting between them. DNA of the CDR3: TGTGCCAGCAGCCACATCCGGGACTCTCCATCCGTCGAGCAGTACTTC. Encoded protein: CASSHIRDSPSVEQYF.

V gene TRBV2 combines with J gene TRBJ1-6; 10 bases fit TRBD1. V dropped 7 bases and J dropped 6; count of bases not matched to a gene: 3. Germline CDR1 reads SNHLY; CDR2 reads FYNNEI. The CDR3 consists of 14 residues. CDR3 in amino acids: CASKTGGGNSPLHF. In DNA, the CDR3 is TGTGCCAGCAAGACAGGGGGCGGTAATTCACCCCTCCACTTT.

The V gene is TRBV7-2, the J gene TRBJ2-3, with a tentative D call TRBD2 (5 bases). CDR1 is SGHTA and CDR2 is FQGNSA in the germline V gene. The CDR3 is 15 amino acids. Trimming left V 5 bases short and J 2 bases short, with 14 bases between. This CDR3 reads CASSRTVGDTDTQYF. The CDR3 DNA sequence: TGTGCCAGCAGCCGGACTGTCGGGGACACAGATACGCAGTATTTT.

The chain uses TRBV10-1 and TRBJ2-1; perhaps TRBD1 as D (6 bases). Between the trimmed V and J ends, which lost 4 bases and 9 bases, there was a span of 13 bases. The CDR3 runs 13 residues. Germline CDR1 reads WNHNN; CDR2 reads SYGVQD (reference sequence). The DNA for the CDR3 is TGCGCCAGCAGTGCCCTAGGGGGTAGTGAGCAGTTCTTC. It translates to CASSALGGSEQFF.

The chain recombines TRBV10-3 with TRBJ1-1; D possibly corresponds to TRBD1 (6 bases). Germline V gene data show CDR1 as ENHRY and CDR2 as SYGVKD. V was shortened by 6 bases and J by 0 bases, with 14 bases between the two germline ends. This CDR3 region has 15 residues. The CDR3 sequence is CAIRWTAEMNTEAFF. As DNA, the CDR3 is TGTGCCATCAGATGGACAGCAGAGATGAACACTGAAGCTTTCTTT.

This clone was observed a few times. The chain couples TRBV5-4 to TRBJ2-3; maybe TRBD2 (5 bases). This CDR3 has 19 amino acids. V lost 2 bases and J lost 7, with 29 bases in between. Germline lookup yields CDR1 SGHNT and CDR2 YYREEE (reference sequence). CDR3 DNA sequence: TGTGCCAGCAGCTTCGACATTGTAACGGGCCCCCGGGATCGGCATACGCAGTATTTT. It is translated as CASSFDIVTGPRDRHTQYF.